Listed here are 12 T cell receptor beta chains from one sample, sequenced in a study of blood T cell repertoires in COVID-19. Measured with immunoSEQ multiplex PCR; TCRdb has only the in-frame clones, and not every one. The sample records approximately 210,000 clones, almost 85% being singletons. The sequenced sample was peripheral blood. The origin of the receptors is a woman aged 40 to 49 with acute or convalescent COVID-19.

A word on this clone: Other nucleotide sequences from this sample produce the same CDR3. J is TRBJ2-7 and V is TRBV15; 7 nucleotides agree with TRBD2. CDR1 is LNHNV, CDR2 YYDKDF, per germline (reference sequence). Germline trimming cut 0 bases from V and 2 bases from J; bases unmatched to any gene: 4. The CDR3 has 15 amino acids. DNA of the CDR3: TGTGCCACCAGCAGAGAGGGGGGAGGGACCTACGAGCAGTACTTC. This gives the protein CATSREGGGTYEQYF.

The V gene is TRBV6-6, the J gene TRBJ2-7; no reliable D call. CDR3 size: 14 residues. The germline gives CDR1 MNHNY, CDR2 SVGAGI (reference sequence). The V gene lost 1 base and the J gene lost 0 bases, with 7 bases spanning the gap. The CDR3 loop reads CASSYLDISYEQYF. CDR3 sequence (DNA): TGTGCCAGCAGTTACTTAGACATCTCCTACGAGCAGTACTTC.

This clone is a singleton in its sample. The rearrangement uses TRBV5-4 and TRBJ2-5; 12 nucleotides agree with TRBD2. This CDR3 is 15 amino acids long. The V and J ends lost 5 bases and 5 bases, in that order; junction bases with no gene match: 7. The germline V gene encodes CDR1 SGHNT and CDR2 YYREEE (reference sequence). CDR3 sequence reads: CASRLGLAGRETQYF. For the CDR3, the DNA is TGTGCCAGCAGACTCGGACTAGCGGGGCGGGAGACCCAGTACTTC.

As regards this clone: The same CDR3 can be traced to other DNA sequences in this sample. J is TRBJ2-7 and V is TRBV4-3; TRBD2 might be the D (6 bases). CDR1 is LGHNA and CDR2 is YSLEER in the germline V gene. The CDR3 runs to 14 residues. Between the trimmed V and J ends, which lost 0 bases and 1 base, there was a span of 7 bases. CDR3 sequence reads: CASSQDGTSYEQYF. The CDR3 DNA follows: TGCGCCAGCAGCCAAGACGGGACTTCCTACGAGCAGTACTTC.

This clone was seen a single time. The J gene is TRBJ2-2, the V gene TRBV7-6, with D maybe TRBD1 (5 bases). This CDR3 contains 14 residues. Between the trimmed V and J ends, which lost 2 bases and 1 base, there was a span of 5 bases. Per the germline V gene, CDR1 is SGHVS and CDR2 is FNYEAQ. The DNA for the CDR3 is TGTGCCAGCAGCTTACAGGGGAACACCGGGGAGCTGTTTTTT. This translates into CASSLQGNTGELFF.

The J gene is TRBJ2-3, the V gene TRBV10-2, with a possible D match to TRBD1 (7 bases). Trimming left V 5 bases short and J 4 bases short, with 19 bases between. The germline V gene has CDR1 WSHSY and CDR2 SAAADI. The CDR3 runs 16 residues. CDR3 sequence (DNA): TGCGCCAGCAGTCCGAGTCAGGGGGGCCTCGCAGATACGCAGTATTTT. The encoded protein is CASSPSQGGLADTQYF.

This clone appeared a few times. The CDR3: CASSHWTGTYEQYF. The CDR3 DNA follows: TGTGCCAGCAGCCACTGGACGGGAACCTACGAGCAGTACTTC. The chain has TRBV3-1 (or the pseudogene TRBV3-2) and TRBJ2-7, with a possible D match to TRBD2 (5 bases). Trimming took off 3 bases at V and 2 bases at J, with 11 bases between the two ends. The germline V gene encodes CDR1 LGHDT and CDR2 YNNKEL (reference sequence). The CDR3 loop spans 14 amino acids.

The chain recombines TRBV9 with TRBJ2-2; 7 nucleotides align to TRBD2. Germline CDR1 is SGDLS and CDR2 is YYNGEE. This CDR3 is 15 amino acids long. After removal of 4 bases from V and 5 bases from J, the junction contained 8 bases not matched to a gene. The CDR3 nucleotides read TGTGCCAGCAGCCTAAGCCTAGCGGTGACCGGGGAGCTGTTTTTT. It codes for CASSLSLAVTGELFF.

This sequence joins TRBV19 and TRBJ1-1; unclear D gene. In germline, CDR1 is LNHDA, CDR2 SQIVND (reference sequence). V shed 5 bases and J shed 2 bases, with 15 bases lying between them. The length of the CDR3 is 15 residues. CDR3 coding DNA: TGTGCCAGTAGTGCGACTACAGCGAAAAACACTGAAGCTTTCTTT. Its protein product is CASSATTAKNTEAFF.

The chain carries TRBV15 and TRBJ1-2, with D tentatively TRBD1 (6 bases). The germline gives CDR1 LNHNV, CDR2 YYDKDF (reference sequence). CDR3 length: 16 amino acids. V lost 2 bases and J 1 base, leaving 14 bases between the germline ends. The CDR3 here is CATSRYPAGDNYGYTF. For the CDR3, the DNA is TGTGCCACCAGCAGATACCCTGCAGGGGATAACTATGGCTACACCTTC.

V is TRBV2 and J is TRBJ2-1, with 14 nucleotides matching TRBD2. V lost 4 bases and J lost 10; bases outside the gene matches: 12. The germline V gene has CDR1 SNHLY and CDR2 FYNNEI. The CDR3 totals 17 residues. CDR3 bases: TGTGCCAGCAGTGGGGCCCGACTAGCGGGGGGGCCTCGAGAGCAGTTCTTC. Its translation is CASSGARLAGGPREQFF.

The chain recombines TRBV5-8 with TRBJ1-4, with 7 nucleotides matching TRBD1. CDR1 is SGHTS, CDR2 YDEGEE, per germline. Trimming at V came to 4 bases and at J to 4 bases, leaving 10 bases not matched to a gene. The CDR3 loop spans 16 amino acids. CDR3 DNA: TGTGCCAGCAGCCTGGGGACGGGACAGATTAATGAAAAACTGTTTTTT. Translating it yields CASSLGTGQINEKLFF.